This TCR beta chain is drawn from a study of blood T cells in healthy people across ages (dated by TCRdb to about 2015). With regard to the full study: In model experiments, template switching captured about one uniquely barcoded TCR beta cDNA molecule for every two T cells. Age-related changes in TCR beta repertoire diversity were measured in the study by deep sequencing normalized with unique cDNA molecular identifiers. Two additional independent replicas of 1 million unique cDNA reads from the same blood draw were analyzed for two donors (one aged 18 to 30 and one aged 80 or older). The donors were split into four age groups: young (average around 15 years), middle-aged (about 40), aged (over 55) and long-lived (under 90). Overall results and qualifications from the work: Estimates of total diversity based on one million sequenced T cells were regarded as lower bounds and as underestimates. Observed TCR beta diversity per million T cells fell roughly linearly with age, and a significant reduction was already apparent by age approximately 41. Donor CMV infection status was unknown, potentially confounding age-related changes in expanded clonotypes. Observed TCR beta diversity correlated strongly with the percentage of naive T cells measured by flow cytometry. Conclusive comparison of naive and antigen-experienced compartments was prevented by the profiling of bulk unsorted PBMCs. The long-lived group showed more naive CD4+ T cells, fewer expanded clones and increased TCR diversity than the aged group, suggesting age selection.

CDR3 length: 16 amino acids, cysteine to phenylalanine. The DNA shown is the 48-base CDR3, in frame from base 1. CDR1 is given as MNHNS and CDR2 as SASEGT, both from the germline V gene. Trimming removed 0 bases from V and 6 bases from J, leaving 12 bases between the germline ends. Of note for this clonotype: This clone's antigen is unknown. Base-call qualities are not available, and no considerably larger clone is one nucleotide away.

Library preparation employed 5' RACE. These reads were obtained on an Illumina HiSeq 2500. A second PCR of roughly 6 to 11 cycles was performed with a sample-barcoded 5' primer and a J-beta primer mix. A template-switch 5' adaptor carrying 12 random nucleotides introduced a unique molecular identifier onto each TCR beta cDNA molecule. At least 2.5 million CDR3-containing paired-end reads were obtained from each sample. The Mint cDNA synthesis kit, primed by a TRBC-specific oligonucleotide, was used to synthesize first-strand cDNA from all RNA. Following uracil-DNA glycosylase treatment, all cDNA underwent a first 18-cycle PCR with the universal primers M1SS and BC2_uni_R. In the original analysis: For normalization, 1 million high-quality reads, each with a distinct molecular identifier, were randomly selected from each sample. Reads with shared molecular identifiers were discarded instead of being binned into consensus sequences. MiTCR, with a Q25 quality threshold and the strictest error-elimination algorithm, was used for CDR3 identification, clonotype clustering and error correction. A nonparametric unseen species model using Euler transformation provided a lower-bound estimate of total TCR beta diversity. The public sequencing data were trimmed at Q25 with fastp and processed into clonotypes with MiXCR by TCRdb, which kept only in-frame beta chains. Entries are consolidated by CDR3 protein sequence, retaining the most common genes and DNA. The V and J calls were not made by the authors but by TCRdb's processing. The sample yields 750,000 to 1,000,000 distinct CDR3 sequences; about 28% were counted once. Jointly, the top ten make up about 9.4% of the sample.

Donors were a few dozen systemically healthy Caucasian individuals from Russia aged roughly 6 to 100 years. Roughly 9.5 milliliters of peripheral blood were drawn from each donor into EDTA-treated Vacutainer tubes. Ficoll-Paque density-gradient centrifugation was used to isolate PBMCs, with at least 6 million per sample. Trizol reagent was used to extract total RNA from PBMCs, with at least 6 micrograms per sample. Naive CD45RAhigh/CD27high T cell percentages were measured by flow cytometry on a PBMC aliquot from every donor. The sample also formed part of further work on T cells of mothers and their children. As that second study puts it: Donors were nine systemically healthy Caucasian individuals: three mothers and their six children. cDNA synthesis consumed the entire amount of extracted RNA, loaded at approximately 1.5 ug RNA in each 15 ul reaction. In the second PCR, the M1S primer introduced both the sample barcodes and 2-4 random nucleotides. More than 8.5 million TCR beta CDR3 reads were obtained from each mother, and some 3.2 million reads were obtained from each child. In both related and unrelated pairs, thymic selection shapes the output of TCR recombination in a similar way, with inherited differences having only a minor effect. Normalized repertoire overlap was always slightly but never significantly higher in related than unrelated mother-child pairs. With a sensitivity of about 100 clones per million clonotypes, no persistent microchimeric T cell clones were detected. In the study, deep NGS was used to compare the TCR beta repertoires of mothers and children, and features distinguishing related mother-child pairs from unrelated individuals were sought. The mean age was around 40 +/- 4 years for the mothers and about 10 +/- 4 years for the children. After adapter ligation was performed with NEBNext reagents, the libraries were sequenced on an Illumina HiSeq 2000 with 100+100 nt paired-end reads. Mother and child libraries were prepared a month apart and sequenced in separate runs to prevent cross-contamination. For each donor, between about 450,000 and 2,300,000 distinct TCR beta clonotypes were identified. Naive TCR beta clonotypes were estimated from low-frequency clonotypes matched to each donor's FACS-determined naive share, without sorting.

The V gene is TRBV6-1 and the J gene is TRBJ1-6; the D gene is unclear. The sequence was obtained from a woman aged 40 to 50 in good health. Sequenced material: blood. The CDR3 is CASSEAEQAANSPLHF. Here is the DNA: TGTGCCAGCAGTGAAGCCGAGCAGGCGGCTAATTCACCCCTCCACTTT.